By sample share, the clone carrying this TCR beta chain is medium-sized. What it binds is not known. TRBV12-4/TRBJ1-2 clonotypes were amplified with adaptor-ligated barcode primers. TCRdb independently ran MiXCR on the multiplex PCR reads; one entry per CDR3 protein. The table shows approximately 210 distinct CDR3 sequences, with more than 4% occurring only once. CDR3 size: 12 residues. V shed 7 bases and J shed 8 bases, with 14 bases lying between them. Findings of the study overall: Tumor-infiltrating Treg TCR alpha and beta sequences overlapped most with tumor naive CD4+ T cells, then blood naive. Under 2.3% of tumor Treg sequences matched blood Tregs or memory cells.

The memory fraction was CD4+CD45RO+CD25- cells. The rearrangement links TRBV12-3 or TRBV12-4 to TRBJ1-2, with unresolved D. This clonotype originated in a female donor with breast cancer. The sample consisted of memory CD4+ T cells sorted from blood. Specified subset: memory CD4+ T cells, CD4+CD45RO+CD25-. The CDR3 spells CASTDRREGYTF. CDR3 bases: TGTGCCAGCACCGACCGCAGAGAAGGCTACACCTTC.